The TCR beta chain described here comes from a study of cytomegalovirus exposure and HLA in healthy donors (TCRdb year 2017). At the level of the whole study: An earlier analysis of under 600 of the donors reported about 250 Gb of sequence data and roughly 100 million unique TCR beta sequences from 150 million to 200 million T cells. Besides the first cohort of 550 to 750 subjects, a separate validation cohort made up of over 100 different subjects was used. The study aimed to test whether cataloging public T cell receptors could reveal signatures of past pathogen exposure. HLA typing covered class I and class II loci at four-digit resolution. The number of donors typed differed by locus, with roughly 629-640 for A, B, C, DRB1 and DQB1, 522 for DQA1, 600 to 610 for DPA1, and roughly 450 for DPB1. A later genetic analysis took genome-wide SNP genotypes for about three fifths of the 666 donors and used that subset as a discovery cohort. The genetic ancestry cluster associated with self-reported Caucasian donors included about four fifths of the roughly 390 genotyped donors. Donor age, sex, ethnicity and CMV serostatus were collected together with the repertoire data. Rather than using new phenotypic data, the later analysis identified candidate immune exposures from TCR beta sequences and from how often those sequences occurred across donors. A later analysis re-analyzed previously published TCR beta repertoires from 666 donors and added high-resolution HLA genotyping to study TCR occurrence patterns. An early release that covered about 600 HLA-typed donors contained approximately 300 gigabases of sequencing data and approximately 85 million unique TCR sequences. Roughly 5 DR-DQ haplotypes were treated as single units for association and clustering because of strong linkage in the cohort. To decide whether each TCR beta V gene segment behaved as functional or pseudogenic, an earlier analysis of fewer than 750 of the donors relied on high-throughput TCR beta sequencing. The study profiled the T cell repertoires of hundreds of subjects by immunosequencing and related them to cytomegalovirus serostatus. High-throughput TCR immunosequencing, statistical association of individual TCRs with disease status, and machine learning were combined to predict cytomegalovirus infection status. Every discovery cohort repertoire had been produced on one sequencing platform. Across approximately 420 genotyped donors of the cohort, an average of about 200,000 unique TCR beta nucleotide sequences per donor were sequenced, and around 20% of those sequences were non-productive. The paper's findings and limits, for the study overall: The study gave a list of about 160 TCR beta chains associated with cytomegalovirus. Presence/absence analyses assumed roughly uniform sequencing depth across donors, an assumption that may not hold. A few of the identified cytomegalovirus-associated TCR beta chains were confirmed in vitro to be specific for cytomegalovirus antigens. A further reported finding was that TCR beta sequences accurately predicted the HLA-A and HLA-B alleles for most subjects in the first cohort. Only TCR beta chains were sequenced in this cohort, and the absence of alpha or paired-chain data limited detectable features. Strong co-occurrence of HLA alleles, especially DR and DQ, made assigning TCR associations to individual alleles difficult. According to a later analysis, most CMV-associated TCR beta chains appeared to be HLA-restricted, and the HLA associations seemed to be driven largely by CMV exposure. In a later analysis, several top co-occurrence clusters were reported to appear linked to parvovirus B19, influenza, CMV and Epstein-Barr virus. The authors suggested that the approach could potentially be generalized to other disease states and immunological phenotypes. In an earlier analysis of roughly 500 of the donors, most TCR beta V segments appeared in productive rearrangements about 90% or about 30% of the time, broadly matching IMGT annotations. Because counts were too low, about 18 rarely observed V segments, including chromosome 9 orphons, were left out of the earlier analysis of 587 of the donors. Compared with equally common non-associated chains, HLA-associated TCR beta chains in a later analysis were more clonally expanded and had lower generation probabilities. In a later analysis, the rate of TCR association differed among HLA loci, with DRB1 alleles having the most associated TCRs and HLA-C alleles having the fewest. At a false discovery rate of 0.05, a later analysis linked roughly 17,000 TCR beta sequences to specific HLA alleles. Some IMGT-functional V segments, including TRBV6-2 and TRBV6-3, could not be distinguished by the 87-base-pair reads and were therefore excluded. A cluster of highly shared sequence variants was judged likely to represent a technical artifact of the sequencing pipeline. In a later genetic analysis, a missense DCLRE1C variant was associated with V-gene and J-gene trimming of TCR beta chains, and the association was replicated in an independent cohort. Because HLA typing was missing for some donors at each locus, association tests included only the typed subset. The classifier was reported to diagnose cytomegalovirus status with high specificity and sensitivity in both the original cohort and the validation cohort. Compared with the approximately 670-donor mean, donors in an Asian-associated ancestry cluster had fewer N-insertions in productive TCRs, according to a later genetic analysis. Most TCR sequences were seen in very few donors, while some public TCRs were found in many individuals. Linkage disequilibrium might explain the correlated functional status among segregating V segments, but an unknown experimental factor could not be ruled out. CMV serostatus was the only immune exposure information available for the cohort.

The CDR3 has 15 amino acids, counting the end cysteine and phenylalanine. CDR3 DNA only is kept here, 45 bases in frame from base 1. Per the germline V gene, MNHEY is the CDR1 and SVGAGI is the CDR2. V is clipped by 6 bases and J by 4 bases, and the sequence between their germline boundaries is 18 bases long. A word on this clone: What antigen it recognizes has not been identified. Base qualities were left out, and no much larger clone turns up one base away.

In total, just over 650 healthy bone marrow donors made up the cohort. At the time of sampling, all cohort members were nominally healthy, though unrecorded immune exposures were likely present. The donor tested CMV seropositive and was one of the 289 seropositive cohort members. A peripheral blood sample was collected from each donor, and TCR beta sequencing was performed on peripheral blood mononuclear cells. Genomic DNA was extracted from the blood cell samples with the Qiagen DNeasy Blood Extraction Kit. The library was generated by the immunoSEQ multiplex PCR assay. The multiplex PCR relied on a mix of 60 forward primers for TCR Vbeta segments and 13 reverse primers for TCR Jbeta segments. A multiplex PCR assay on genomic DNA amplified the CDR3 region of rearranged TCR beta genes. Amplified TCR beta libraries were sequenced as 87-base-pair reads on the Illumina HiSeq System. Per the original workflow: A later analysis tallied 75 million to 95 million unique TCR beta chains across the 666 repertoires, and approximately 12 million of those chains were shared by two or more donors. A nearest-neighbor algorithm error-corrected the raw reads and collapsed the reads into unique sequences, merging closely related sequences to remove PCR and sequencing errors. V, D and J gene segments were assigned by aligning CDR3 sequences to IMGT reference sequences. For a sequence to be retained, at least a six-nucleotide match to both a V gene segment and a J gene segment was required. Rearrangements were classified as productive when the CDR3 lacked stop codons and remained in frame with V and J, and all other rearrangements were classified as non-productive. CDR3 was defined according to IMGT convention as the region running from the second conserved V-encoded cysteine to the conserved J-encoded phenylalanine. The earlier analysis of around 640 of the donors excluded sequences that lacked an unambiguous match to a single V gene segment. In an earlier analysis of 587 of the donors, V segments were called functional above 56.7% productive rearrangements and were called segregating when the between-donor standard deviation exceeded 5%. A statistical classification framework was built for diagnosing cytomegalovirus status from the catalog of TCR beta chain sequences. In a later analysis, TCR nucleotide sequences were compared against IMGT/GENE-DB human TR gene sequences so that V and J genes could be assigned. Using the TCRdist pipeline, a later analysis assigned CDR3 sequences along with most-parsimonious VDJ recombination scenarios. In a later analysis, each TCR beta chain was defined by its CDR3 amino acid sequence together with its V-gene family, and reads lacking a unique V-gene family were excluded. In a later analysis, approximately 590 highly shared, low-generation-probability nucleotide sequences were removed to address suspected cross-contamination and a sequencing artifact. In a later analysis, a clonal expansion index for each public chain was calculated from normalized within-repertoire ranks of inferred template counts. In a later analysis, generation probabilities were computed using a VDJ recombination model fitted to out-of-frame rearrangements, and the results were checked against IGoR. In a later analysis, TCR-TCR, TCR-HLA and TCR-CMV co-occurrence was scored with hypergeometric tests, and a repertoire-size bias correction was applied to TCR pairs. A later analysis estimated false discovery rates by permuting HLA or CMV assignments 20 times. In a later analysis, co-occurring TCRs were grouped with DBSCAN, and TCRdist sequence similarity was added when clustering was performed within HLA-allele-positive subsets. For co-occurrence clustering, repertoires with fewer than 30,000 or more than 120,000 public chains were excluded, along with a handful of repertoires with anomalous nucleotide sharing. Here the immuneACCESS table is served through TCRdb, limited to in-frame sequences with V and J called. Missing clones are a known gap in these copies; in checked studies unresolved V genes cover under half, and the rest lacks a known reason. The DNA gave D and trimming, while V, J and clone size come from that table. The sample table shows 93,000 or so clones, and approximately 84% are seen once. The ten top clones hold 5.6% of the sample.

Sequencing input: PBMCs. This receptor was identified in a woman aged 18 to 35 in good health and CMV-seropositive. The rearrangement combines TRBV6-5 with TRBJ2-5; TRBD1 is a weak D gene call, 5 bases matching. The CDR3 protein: CASSRARVRGETQYF. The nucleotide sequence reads TGTGCCAGCAGCCGCGCCCGGGTAAGGGGAGAGACCCAGTACTTC.